This T cell receptor beta chain appears in the sequencing data of a study of identical twins. TCRdb ran MiXCR on the 5' RACE reads and lists one entry per CDR3 protein. Among roughly 770,000 distinct CDR3 sequences listed, roughly 18% were seen once. This clonotype showed up just a few times. This sample was also put to use in a study of T cells expressing NK-cell markers. That work adds: The dominant NKG2C+ clonotypes represented roughly 1.0-7.5% of CD8+ T cells in about six donors. The same clonotypes also predominated in the CD3+CD56-NKG2C+ fraction of a handful of donors.

What was sequenced was PBMCs. This receptor was obtained from a woman aged 18-30 years in good health.

The CDR3 sequence: CASSQRGGVNNEQFF. CDR3 sequence (DNA): TGTGCCAGCAGCCAAAGGGGTGGTGTGAACAATGAGCAGTTCTTC. This chain links TRBV3-1 with TRBJ2-1; tentatively, D is TRBD1 (5 bases). This CDR3 is 15 amino acids long. Trimming shortened V by 2 bases and J by 5 bases, and 13 bases separated the two germline ends. Germline V gene sequence: CDR1 LGHDT, CDR2 YNNKEL (reference sequence).